These 28 T cell receptor beta chains originate from one sample sequenced in a study of shared clonotypes between healthy human individuals. Here immunoSEQ multiplex PCR was the method, and the copy in TCRdb shows in-frame clones only, minus some. This sample carries roughly 1,100,000 clones, more than 65% of them seen once, and the ten largest clones take around 1.5%. Material for sequencing was memory CD4+ T cells sorted from blood. Subset meaning: CD45RA-negative fraction. These receptors were collected from a man between 18 and 29 years old in good health.

This chain uses TRBV5-4 with TRBJ2-1; 11 bases fit TRBD2. The CDR3 covers 13 residues. Germline CDR1 is SGHNT and CDR2 is YYREEE (reference sequence). V shed 4 bases, J shed 8 bases, and the junction held 2 bases outside the gene matches. The CDR3: CASSHSGGDEQFF. The DNA of the CDR3 is TGTGCCAGCAGCCATAGCGGGGGGGATGAGCAGTTCTTC.

The chain links TRBV6-1 to TRBJ2-1; 9 bases match TRBD1. Germline-derived CDR1 and CDR2 are MNHNS and SASEGT. The CDR3 is 14 amino acids. The V gene end was trimmed by 7 bases and the J gene end by 6 bases; junction bases not matched to a gene: 7. CDR3 DNA: TGTGCCAGCATGAAGGACAGGGGAGGCAATGAGCAGTTCTTC. Amino acids: CASMKDRGGNEQFF.

On this clone: The same CDR3 arises from other DNA sequences in this sample as well. The chain has TRBV19 and TRBJ2-5; no reliable D call. The CDR3 covers 12 residues. Germline V gives CDR1 LNHDA, CDR2 SQIVND (reference sequence). V lost 3 bases and J 5 bases, leaving 7 bases between the germline ends. CDR3 bases: TGTGCCAGTAGTATCGGCCTGGAGACCCAGTACTTC. Translation gives CASSIGLETQYF.

This clone was detected only a few times. This chain's CDR3 is CASRGERGTEAFF. The CDR3 DNA is TGTGCGTCGAGGGGGGAGAGGGGCACTGAAGCTTTCTTT. This chain connects TRBV30 to TRBJ1-1; a weak D match, TRBD1 (6 bases). The germline CDR1 and CDR2 sequences are GTSNPN and SVGIG (reference sequence). This CDR3 region has 13 residues.

The V and J genes are TRBV7-2 and TRBJ2-1; 13 bases match TRBD2. The length of the CDR3 is 15 residues. V lost 1 base, J lost 10 bases, and 4 bases stayed unmatched. Germline loops: CDR1 SGHTA, CDR2 FQGNSA. In DNA, the CDR3 is TGTGCCAGCAGCTTAGGCGGGACTAGCGGGATCGAGCAGTTCTTC. Translation gives CASSLGGTSGIEQFF.

The chain recombines TRBV30 with TRBJ1-1, with D unresolved. The germline V gene encodes CDR1 GTSNPN and CDR2 SVGIG (reference sequence). V was shortened by 8 bases and J by 4 bases, with 20 bases between the two germline ends. CDR3 length: 14 residues. DNA for the CDR3: TGTGCCAAGGCCGGTGGTAGCGCCGGCACTGAAGCTTTCTTT. This encodes CAKAGGSAGTEAFF.

The chain links TRBV5-1 to TRBJ1-4; D is possibly TRBD1 (5 bases). Germline CDR1 is SGHRS and CDR2 is YFSETQ. The V end lost 4 bases, the J end lost 13 bases, and 20 bases lay between the germline ends. The CDR3 loop spans 14 amino acids. This CDR3 is CASSNRDPRFGLFF. The CDR3 DNA sequence: TGCGCCAGCAGCAACCGGGACCCCCGATTTGGACTGTTTTTT.

The V gene is TRBV20-1, the J gene TRBJ1-2, with D possibly TRBD1 on 5 matching bases. From germline, CDR1 is DFQATT and CDR2 SNEGSKA (reference sequence). The V end lost 7 bases, the J end lost 6 bases, and 12 bases lay between the germline ends. This CDR3 has 11 residues. Here the CDR3 reads CSGRRDDGYTF. The CDR3 coding sequence is TGCAGTGGAAGAAGGGACGATGGCTACACCTTC.

This clone occurred a few times. The chain joins TRBV10-3 to TRBJ2-2; TRBD2 matches 11 bases. The length of the CDR3 is 15 residues. The J segment lost 5 bases and the V segment lost 4 bases, leaving 3 bases of the junction unmatched. The germline CDR1 and CDR2 sequences are ENHRY and SYGVKD. The CDR3 nucleotides are TGTGCCATCAGTGGAGGGACTAGCGGAACCGGGGAGCTGTTTTTT. It codes for CAISGGTSGTGELFF.

This chain links TRBV19 with TRBJ1-1; 7 bases line up with TRBD1. V trimming: 5 bases; J trimming: 5 bases; junction bases outside the gene matches: 8. The germline gives CDR1 LNHDA, CDR2 SQIVND (reference sequence). The CDR3 is made up of 14 amino acids. The CDR3 coding sequence is TGTGCCAGTAGTCCGACAGGGCGGGAAACTGAAGCTTTCTTT. It translates to CASSPTGRETEAFF.

The V and J genes are TRBV7-2 and TRBJ2-1; 12 bases match TRBD1. Germline loops: CDR1 SGHTA, CDR2 FQGNSA. Trimming removed 5 bases from V and 7 bases from J; junction bases left unmatched: 9. CDR3 length equals 16 residues. The CDR3 loop reads CASSPIGTGGWNEQFF. CDR3 DNA sequence: TGTGCCAGCAGCCCGATTGGGACAGGGGGCTGGAATGAGCAGTTCTTC.

This clone was counted at least ten times. V usage is TRBV5-6 and J usage is TRBJ2-3; D is ambiguous. The germline V gene has CDR1 SGHDT and CDR2 YYEEEE. CDR3 size: 16 residues. V lost 2 bases and J lost 4, with 17 bases in between. Here the CDR3 DNA reads TGTGCCAGCAGCTTATCTTGGCTAACGAACGCAGATACGCAGTATTTT. It yields the protein CASSLSWLTNADTQYF. The entire variable domain, with the rest obtained from reference TRBV5-6 and TRBJ2-3, is as follows: DAGVTQSPTHLIKTRGQQVTLRCSPKSGHDTVSWYQQALGQGPQFIFQYYEEEERQRGNFPDRFSGHQFPNYSSELNVNALLLGDSALYLCASSLSWLTNADTQYFGPGTRLTVL.

V and J are TRBV28 and TRBJ1-1; D unclear. The CDR3 is 13 residues long. Germline V gene data show CDR1 as MDHEN and CDR2 as SYDVKM. V was pared by 8 bases and J by 4 bases, with 14 bases between. DNA of the CDR3: TGTGCCAGCCCCCCAGCCGCTCCCACTGAAGCTTTCTTT. Translated, it gives CASPPAAPTEAFF.

The chain employs TRBV30 and TRBJ1-2; tentative D call: TRBD1 (6 bases). The ends were cut back, 4 bases at V and 4 bases at J, with 10 bases in the middle. The V gene's germline CDR1 is GTSNPN and CDR2 SVGIG (reference sequence). CDR3 length: 12 residues. The CDR3 region has the DNA TGTGCCTGGACTGACAGGAGCTATGGCTACACCTTC. This codes for CAWTDRSYGYTF.

The CDR3 here is CASRDGLAGSTDTQYF. The CDR3 DNA follows: TGCGCCAGCAGGGACGGACTAGCGGGAAGTACAGATACGCAGTATTTT. The chain joins TRBV5-1 to TRBJ2-3; TRBD2 agrees at 12 bases. Trimming cost V 5 bases and J 3 bases; bases outside gene matches: 7. Germline CDR1 SGHRS, CDR2 YFSETQ. This CDR3 contains 16 residues. Together with reference TRBV5-1 and TRBJ2-3, the CDR3 gives the full variable domain: KAGVTQTPRYLIKTRGQQVTLSCSPISGHRSVSWYQQTPGQGLQFLFEYFSETQRNKGNFPGRFSGRQFSNSRSEMNVSTLELGDSALYLCASRDGLAGSTDTQYFGPGTRLTVL.

The gene calls are TRBV9 and TRBJ1-2; 9 nucleotides agree with TRBD1. V shed 2 bases, J shed 0 bases, and the junction held 8 bases outside the gene matches. Looked up from germline, CDR1 is SGDLS and CDR2 is YYNGEE. The CDR3 is made up of 17 amino acids. In DNA, the CDR3 is TGTGCCAGCAGCGTCAGGGACAGGGTGGGAACTAACTATGGCTACACCTTC. This sequence encodes CASSVRDRVGTNYGYTF. Combining the CDR3 with reference TRBV9 and TRBJ1-2 gives the whole variable domain DSGVTQTPKHLITATGQRVTLRCSPRSGDLSVYWYQQSLDQGLQFLIQYYNGEERAKGNILERFSAQQFPDLHSELNLSSLELGDSALYFCASSVRDRVGTNYGYTFGSGTRLTVV.

V is TRBV9 and J is TRBJ2-3; tentatively, D is TRBD1 (5 bases). The CDR3 sequence is 15 residues long. Germline CDR1 and CDR2: SGDLS and YYNGEE. V lost 2 bases and J 4 bases, leaving 14 bases between the germline ends. This CDR3 is CASSVSGSEPDTQYF. The CDR3 DNA follows: TGTGCCAGCAGCGTTTCAGGGTCCGAGCCAGATACGCAGTATTTT.

The chain couples TRBV4-1 to TRBJ1-5, with D possibly matching TRBD1 (5 bases). Germline CDR1 and CDR2: MGHRA and YSYEKL. This CDR3 comprises 16 residues. Trimming pared 1 base from V and 0 bases from J, leaving 10 bases between. The CDR3 DNA reads as TGCGCCAGCAGCCAAGTAGCGGGACCTAGCAATCAGCCCCAGCATTTT. This translates into CASSQVAGPSNQPQHF.

This sequence joins TRBV6-5 and TRBJ2-1, with D tentatively TRBD2 (6 bases). Trimming left V 4 bases short and J 7 bases short, with 17 bases between. The CDR3 extends over 15 amino acids. Germline assignment: CDR1 MNHEY and CDR2 SVGAGI. CDR3 residues: CASSSLGGVQNEQFF. The CDR3 region has the DNA TGTGCCAGCAGTTCTTTGGGGGGAGTCCAAAATGAGCAGTTCTTC.

The chain recombines TRBV28 with TRBJ2-7, with D unclear. The CDR3 totals 14 residues. Per germline, CDR1 MDHEN and CDR2 SYDVKM. V lost 2 bases to trimming and J lost 3 bases, with 11 bases between them. The CDR3 is CASSLPTGVYEQYF. Written as DNA, the CDR3 is TGTGCCAGCAGTTTACCCACGGGTGTCTACGAGCAGTACTTC. Drawing the rest from reference TRBV28 and TRBJ2-7, the complete variable domain is DVKVTQSSRYLVKRTGEKVFLECVQDMDHENMFWYRQDPGLGLRLIYFSYDVKMKEKGDIPEGYSVSREKKERFSLILESASTNQTSMYLCASSLPTGVYEQYFGPGTRLTVT.

The CDR3 sequence is CASSGHRVLRVCSPEAFF. CDR3 nucleotide sequence: TGTGCCAGCAGTGGCCACAGGGTCCTAAGGGTATGTTCTCCTGAAGCTTTCTTT. J is TRBJ1-1 and V is TRBV6-1; TRBD1 is a possible D gene (6 bases). Trimming cost V 4 bases and J 6 bases, with 27 bases left between them. The CDR3 sequence is 18 residues long. The V gene's germline CDR1 is MNHNS and CDR2 SASEGT.

V gene TRBV7-2 combines with J gene TRBJ2-3, with no clear D. V lost 5 bases and J lost 6, with 12 bases in between. Germline assignment: CDR1 SGHTA and CDR2 FQGNSA. The CDR3 is 13 residues long. In nucleotides, the CDR3 is TGTGCCAGCAGCCCTGGGCAGGCCGATACGCAGTATTTT. Translated, it gives CASSPGQADTQYF.

This clone showed up just a few times. V usage is TRBV7-3 and J usage is TRBJ2-2, with TRBD1 matching over 7 bases. Germline-derived CDR1 and CDR2 are SGHTA and FQGTGA. Trimming removed 5 bases from V and 0 bases from J; junction bases left unmatched: 3. CDR3 length equals 15 residues. Here the CDR3 DNA reads TGTGCCAGCAGCCCCGGGACAGCGAACACCGGGGAGCTGTTTTTT. It specifies CASSPGTANTGELFF.

The chain couples TRBV9 to TRBJ2-5; TRBD1 matches at 7 bases. The CDR3 spans 14 residues. Germline values: CDR1 SGDLS, CDR2 YYNGEE. V lost 1 base and J lost 3; bases outside the gene matches: 3. CDR3 DNA sequence: TGTGCCAGCAGCGTAAGCACAGGGGAAGAGACCCAGTACTTC. Protein sequence: CASSVSTGEETQYF. The variable domain in full, with the rest retrieved from reference TRBV9 and TRBJ2-5, is DSGVTQTPKHLITATGQRVTLRCSPRSGDLSVYWYQQSLDQGLQFLIQYYNGEERAKGNILERFSAQQFPDLHSELNLSSLELGDSALYFCASSVSTGEETQYFGPGTRLLVL.

The chain is built from TRBV28 and TRBJ2-2, with 9 bases fitting TRBD1. Trimming took 5 bases from V and 6 from J; bases not matched to a gene: 7. The CDR3 runs to 15 residues. Per the germline V gene, CDR1 is MDHEN and CDR2 is SYDVKM. In DNA, the CDR3 is TGTGCCAGCAGTACCCCGGGACAGGGATCCGGGGAGCTGTTTTTT. Residues: CASSTPGQGSGELFF.

The J gene is TRBJ2-3, the V gene TRBV2; 13 bases line up with TRBD2. The V segment lost 3 bases and the J segment 1 base; nucleotides outside the gene matches: 1. The CDR3 runs to 16 residues. Germline-derived CDR1 and CDR2 are SNHLY and FYNNEI. CDR3 in amino acids: CASSDGLAGGTDTQYF. As DNA, the CDR3 is TGTGCCAGCAGTGACGGACTAGCGGGAGGCACAGATACGCAGTATTTT.

Points on this clone: Other DNA sequences from this sample encode an identical CDR3 as well. The genes are TRBV19 and TRBJ1-1; TRBD1 agrees at 8 bases. From germline, CDR1 is LNHDA and CDR2 SQIVND (reference sequence). The CDR3 extends over 13 amino acids. V lost 8 bases to trimming and J lost 1 base; unmatched junction nucleotides: 3. In nucleotides, the CDR3 is TGTGCCAGTCGAGACAGGGGGAACACTGAAGCTTTCTTT. It encodes CASRDRGNTEAFF.

V usage is TRBV27 and J usage is TRBJ2-2, with D maybe TRBD2 (5 bases). The CDR3 loop spans 15 amino acids. The V end lost 0 bases, the J end lost 8 bases, and 13 bases lay between the germline ends. Germline V gives CDR1 MNHEY, CDR2 SMNVEV (reference sequence). CDR3 coding DNA: TGTGCCAGCAGTTTATCGCCGCAGATAGCGGGGGAGCTGTTTTTT. Protein sequence: CASSLSPQIAGELFF.